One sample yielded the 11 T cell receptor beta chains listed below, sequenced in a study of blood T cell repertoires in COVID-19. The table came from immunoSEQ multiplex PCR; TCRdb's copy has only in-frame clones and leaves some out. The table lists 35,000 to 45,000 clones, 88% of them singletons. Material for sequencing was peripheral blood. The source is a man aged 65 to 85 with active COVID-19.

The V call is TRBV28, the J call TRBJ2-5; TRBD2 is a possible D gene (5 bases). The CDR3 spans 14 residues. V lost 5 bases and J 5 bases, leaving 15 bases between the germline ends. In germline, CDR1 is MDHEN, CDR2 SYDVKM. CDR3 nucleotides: TGTGCCAGCAGTCCAGGAGGAATGGCTGAGACCCAGTACTTC. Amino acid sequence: CASSPGGMAETQYF.

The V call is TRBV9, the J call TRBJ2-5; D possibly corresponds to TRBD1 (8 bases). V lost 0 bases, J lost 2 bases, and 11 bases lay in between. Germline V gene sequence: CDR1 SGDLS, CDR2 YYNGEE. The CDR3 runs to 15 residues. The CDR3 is CASSVDRGGQETQYF. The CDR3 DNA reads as TGTGCCAGCAGCGTAGACAGGGGGGGTCAAGAGACCCAGTACTTC.

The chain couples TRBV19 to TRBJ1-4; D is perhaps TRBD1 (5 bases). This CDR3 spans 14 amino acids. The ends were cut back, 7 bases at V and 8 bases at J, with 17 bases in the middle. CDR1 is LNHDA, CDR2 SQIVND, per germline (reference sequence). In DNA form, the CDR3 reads TGTGCCAGTAACACAGCCAGGGCTGGCGAAAAACTGTTTTTT. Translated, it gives CASNTARAGEKLFF.

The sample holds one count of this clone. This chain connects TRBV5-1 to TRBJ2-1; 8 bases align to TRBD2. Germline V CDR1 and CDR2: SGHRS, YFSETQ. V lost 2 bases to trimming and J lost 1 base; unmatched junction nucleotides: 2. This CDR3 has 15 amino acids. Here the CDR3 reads CASSFGLASYNEQFF. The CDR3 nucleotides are TGCGCCAGCAGCTTCGGACTAGCTTCCTACAATGAGCAGTTCTTC.

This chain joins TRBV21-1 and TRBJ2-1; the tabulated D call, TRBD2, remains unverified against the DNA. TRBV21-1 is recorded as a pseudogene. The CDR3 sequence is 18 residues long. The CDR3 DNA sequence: TGTGCCAGCAGCAAAGTCGGGATCCGTTCCTGTGGGAGAAGTGAGCAGTTCTTC. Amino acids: CASSKVGIRSCGRSEQFF.

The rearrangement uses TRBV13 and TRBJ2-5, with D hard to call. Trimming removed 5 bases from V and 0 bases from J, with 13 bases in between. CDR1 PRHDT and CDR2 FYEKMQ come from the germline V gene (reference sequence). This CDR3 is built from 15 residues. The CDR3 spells CASSILMRYQETQYF. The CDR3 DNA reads TGTGCCAGCAGCATACTCATGAGGTACCAAGAGACCCAGTACTTC. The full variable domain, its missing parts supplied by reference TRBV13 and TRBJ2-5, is AAGVIQSPRHLIKEKRETATLKCYPIPRHDTVYWYQQGPGQDPQFLISFYEKMQSDKGSIPDRFSAQQFSDYHSELNMSSLELGDSALYFCASSILMRYQETQYFGPGTRLLVL.

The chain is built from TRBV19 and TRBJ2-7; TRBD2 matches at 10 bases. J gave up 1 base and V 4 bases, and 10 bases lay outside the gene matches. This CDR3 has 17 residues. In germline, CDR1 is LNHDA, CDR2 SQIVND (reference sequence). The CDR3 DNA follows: TGTGCCAGTAGTAGATCGGGAGGGACTAGCGCTTCCTACGAGCAGTACTTC. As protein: CASSRSGGTSASYEQYF.

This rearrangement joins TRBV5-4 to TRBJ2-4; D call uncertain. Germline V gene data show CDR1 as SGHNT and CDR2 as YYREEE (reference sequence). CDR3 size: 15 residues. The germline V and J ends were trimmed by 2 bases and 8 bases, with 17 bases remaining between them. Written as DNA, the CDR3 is TGTGCCAGCAGCTTCGGCGGATCAAGAGAAGACATTCAGTACTTC. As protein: CASSFGGSREDIQYF.

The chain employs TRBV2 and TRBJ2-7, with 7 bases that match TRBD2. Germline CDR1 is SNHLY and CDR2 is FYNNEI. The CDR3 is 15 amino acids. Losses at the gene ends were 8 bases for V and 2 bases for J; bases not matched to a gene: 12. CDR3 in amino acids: CASRRAASGTYEQYF. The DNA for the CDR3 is TGTGCCAGCCGCCGGGCGGCTAGCGGAACCTACGAGCAGTACTTC.

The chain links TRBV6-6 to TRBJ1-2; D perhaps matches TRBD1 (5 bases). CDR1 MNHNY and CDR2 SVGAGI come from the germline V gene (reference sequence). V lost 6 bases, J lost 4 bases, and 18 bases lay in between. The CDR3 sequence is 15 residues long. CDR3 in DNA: TGTGCCAGCAGACAGTGGAGGGGAGACAGCTATGGCTACACCTTC. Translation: CASRQWRGDSYGYTF.

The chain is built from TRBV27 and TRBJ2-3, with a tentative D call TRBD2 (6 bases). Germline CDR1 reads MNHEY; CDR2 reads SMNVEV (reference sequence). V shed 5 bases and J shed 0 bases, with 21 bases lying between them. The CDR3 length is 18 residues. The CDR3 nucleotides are TGTGCCAGCAGTCACGACAGAGGCTGGGGGACTAGCACAGATACGCAGTATTTT. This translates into CASSHDRGWGTSTDTQYF.